This TCR beta chain appears in the sequencing data of a study of beta chain features in type 1 diabetes. Study-wide findings and caveats: Moderate but significant shortening of TCRB CDR3s was recorded in all four CD4+ subsets from Type 1 diabetes patients. Healthy donors had naive, central memory and Treg TCRB repertoires that appeared less similar than those seen among patients.

The whole isolated RNA underwent reverse transcription, so sequencing captured expressed TCRB transcripts. An average approximately 3.3 million reads came from naive, central memory and regulatory T cell samples. The assay was immunoSEQ multiplex PCR, and TCRdb's table has in-frame clones only and misses some. The data hold some 170,000 clones, with more than 60% observed a single time. In germline, CDR1 is SQVTM, CDR2 ANQGSEA. CDR3 length: 11 amino acids. Trimming left V 8 bases short and J 7 bases short, with 12 bases between. A few counts support this clone. Its target is unknown. Sequencing input: naive CD4+ T cells from blood. The J gene is TRBJ2-1, the V gene TRBV29-1; possibly TRBD1 for D (6 bases). The origin of this receptor is a man aged 25 to 40 with type 1 diabetes. The CDR3: CSLRGLNEQFF. As DNA, the CDR3 is TGCAGCTTGAGGGGGTTGAATGAGCAGTTCTTC.